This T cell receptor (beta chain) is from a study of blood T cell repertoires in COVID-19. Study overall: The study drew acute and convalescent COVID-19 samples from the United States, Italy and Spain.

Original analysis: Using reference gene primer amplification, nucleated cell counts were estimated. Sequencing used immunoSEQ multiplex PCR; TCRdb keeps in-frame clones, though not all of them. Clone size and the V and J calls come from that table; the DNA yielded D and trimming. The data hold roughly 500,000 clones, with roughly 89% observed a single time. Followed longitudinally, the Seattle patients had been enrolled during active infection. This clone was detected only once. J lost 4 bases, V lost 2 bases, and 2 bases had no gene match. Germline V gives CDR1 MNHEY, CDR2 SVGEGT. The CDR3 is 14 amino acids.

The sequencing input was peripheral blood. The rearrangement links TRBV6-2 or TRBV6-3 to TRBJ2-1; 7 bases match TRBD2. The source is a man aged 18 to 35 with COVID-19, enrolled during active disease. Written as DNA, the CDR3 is TGTGCCAGCAGTTACCGGGGGGTTTACAATGAGCAGTTCTTC. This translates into CASSYRGVYNEQFF.